This T cell receptor beta chain was found in a study of T cell repertoires in cytomegalovirus infection. For the study at large: Through public TCR beta signatures, both CMV infection and matching HLA type were indicated.

TCRdb itself ran the reads through MiXCR, one entry per CDR3 protein. The sample holds approximately 500,000 distinct CDR3 sequences, less than 30% seen once. A note on this clonotype: Its antigen is unidentified.

Study outcomes and limitations: Cumulated frequencies of public TCR beta families served to identify carriers of CMV plus the relevant HLA. Clonotypes of TCR beta that were HLA-C-restricted and CMV-specific dominated the ex vivo response.

The CDR3 is made up of 17 amino acids. Trimming removed 1 base at V and 7 bases at J, with 20 bases between. CDR1 and CDR2 (germline): SGHRS, YFSETQ. This receptor was identified in a human donor in good health (CMV status not recorded). Some clones in this sample may be carry-over from other donors' samples. The rearrangement joins TRBV5-1 to TRBJ2-2, with D maybe TRBD1 (6 bases). The sequenced sample was PBMCs. This CDR3 reads CASSLIGQTAAGGELFF. DNA of the CDR3: TGCGCCAGCAGCTTGATTGGACAGACGGCAGCAGGCGGGGAGCTGTTTTTT.